The source of this T cell receptor beta chain is a study of CD8 T cells in ankylosing spondylitis. Study findings and constraints: Among TCR beta sequences, a motif of eight highly homologous variants appeared characteristic of ankylosing spondylitis blood. Past studies reported some motif variants in reactive arthritis synovial fluid and blood. Disease-linked clones were found to be CD8+ and relatively rare in peripheral blood.

The CDR3 is 14 residues long. The germline CDR1 and CDR2 sequences are SGHRS and YFSETQ. Trimming left V 1 base short and J 6 bases short, with 10 bases between. This clonotype was seen ten or more times. Its antigen is still unknown. MiXCR, applied by TCRdb to the 5' RACE reads, yields one record per CDR3 protein. The table records over 600,000 distinct CDR3 sequences, under 20% of them present only once. The sequencing sample was made of blood, either unsorted or a sorted T cell fraction (not recorded which). The chain has TRBV5-1 and TRBJ2-2; D possibly matches TRBD1 or TRBD2 (5 bases each). The TCR comes from a male donor with ankylosing spondylitis. The CDR3 DNA is TGCGCCAGCAGCTTGCTAGGGGACGCCGGGGAGCTGTTTTTT. This sequence encodes CASSLLGDAGELFF.